This T cell receptor (beta chain) was captured by sequencing in a study of blood T cell repertoires in COVID-19. The wider study: Sites across the United States, Italy and Spain contributed samples from acute and convalescent COVID-19. PBMCs, B-cell-depleted T cells, or T cells provided the cDNA or gDNA that made up the material.

The CDR3 has 13 amino acids. V lost 6 bases, J lost 4 bases, and 12 bases lay in between. As processed by the authors: Scientists estimated how many nucleated cells there were by amplifying reference gene primers. Measured with immunoSEQ multiplex PCR; TCRdb has only the in-frame clones, and not every one. That table is the source of V, J and clone size, and D and trimming were worked out from the DNA. This table has 70,000 to 100,000 clones, almost 85% appearing once. Sequenced: peripheral blood. This chain joins TRBV12-3 or TRBV12-4 and TRBJ1-1, with D maybe TRBD1 (6 bases). The TCR originated in a man aged 50 to 60 with active or convalescent COVID-19. The DNA of the CDR3 is TGTGCCAGCAGCAGACAGGAAGGCACTGAAGCTTTCTTT. This translates into CASSRQEGTEAFF.